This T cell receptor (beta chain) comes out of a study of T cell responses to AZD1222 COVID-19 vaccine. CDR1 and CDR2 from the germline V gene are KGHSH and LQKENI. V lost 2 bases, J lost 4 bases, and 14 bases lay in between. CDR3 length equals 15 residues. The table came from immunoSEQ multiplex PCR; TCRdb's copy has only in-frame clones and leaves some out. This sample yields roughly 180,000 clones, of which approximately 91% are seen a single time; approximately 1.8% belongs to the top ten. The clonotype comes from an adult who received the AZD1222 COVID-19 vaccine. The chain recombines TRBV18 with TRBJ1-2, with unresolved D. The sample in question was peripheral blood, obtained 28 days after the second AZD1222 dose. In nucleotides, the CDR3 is TGTGCCAGCTCACCAGCGGAGGTCCGGAGCTATGGCTACACCTTC. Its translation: CASSPAEVRSYGYTF.